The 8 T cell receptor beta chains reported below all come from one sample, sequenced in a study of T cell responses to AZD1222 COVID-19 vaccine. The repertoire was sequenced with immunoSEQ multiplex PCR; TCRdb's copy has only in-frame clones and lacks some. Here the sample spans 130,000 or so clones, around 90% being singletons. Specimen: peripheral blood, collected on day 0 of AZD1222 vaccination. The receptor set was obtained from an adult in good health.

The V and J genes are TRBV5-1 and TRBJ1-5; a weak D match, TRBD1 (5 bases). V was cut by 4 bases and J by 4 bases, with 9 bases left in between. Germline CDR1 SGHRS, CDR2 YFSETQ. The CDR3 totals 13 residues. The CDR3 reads CASSPDSNQPQHF. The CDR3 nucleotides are TGCGCCAGCAGCCCAGACAGTAATCAGCCCCAGCATTTT.

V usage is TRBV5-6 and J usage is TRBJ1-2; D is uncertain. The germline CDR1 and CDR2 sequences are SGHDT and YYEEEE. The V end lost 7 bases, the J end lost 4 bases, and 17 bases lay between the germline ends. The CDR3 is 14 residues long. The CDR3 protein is CASVVDLRSYGYTF. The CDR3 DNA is TGTGCCAGCGTCGTGGACTTAAGGAGCTATGGCTACACCTTC.

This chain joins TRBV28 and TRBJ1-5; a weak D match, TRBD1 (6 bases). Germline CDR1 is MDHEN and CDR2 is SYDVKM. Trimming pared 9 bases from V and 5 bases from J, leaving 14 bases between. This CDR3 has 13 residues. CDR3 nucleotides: TGTGCCAGTCGAATAACAGGGTATCAGCCCCAGCATTTT. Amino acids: CASRITGYQPQHF.

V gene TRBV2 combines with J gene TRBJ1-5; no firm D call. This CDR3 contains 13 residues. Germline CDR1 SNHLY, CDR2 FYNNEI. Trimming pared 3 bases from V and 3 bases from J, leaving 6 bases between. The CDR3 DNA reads TGTGCCAGCAGTGACCAACCCAATCAGCCCCAGCATTTT. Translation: CASSDQPNQPQHF. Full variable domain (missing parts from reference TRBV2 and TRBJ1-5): EPEVTQTPSHQVTQMGQEVILRCVPISNHLYFYWYRQILGQKVEFLVSFYNNEISEKSEIFDDQFSVERPDGSNFTLKIRSTKLEDSAMYFCASSDQPNQPQHFGDGTRLSIL.

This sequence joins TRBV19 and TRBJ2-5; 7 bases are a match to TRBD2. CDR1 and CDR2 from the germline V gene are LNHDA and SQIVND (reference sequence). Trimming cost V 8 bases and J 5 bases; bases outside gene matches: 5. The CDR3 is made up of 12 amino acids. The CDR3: CASRLAGETQYF. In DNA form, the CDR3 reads TGTGCCAGTCGACTAGCCGGTGAGACCCAGTACTTC.

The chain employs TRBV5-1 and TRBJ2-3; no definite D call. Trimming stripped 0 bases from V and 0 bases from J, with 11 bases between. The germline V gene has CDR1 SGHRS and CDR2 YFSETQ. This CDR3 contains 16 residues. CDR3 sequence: CASSLGADASTDTQYF. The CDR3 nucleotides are TGCGCCAGCAGCTTGGGTGCGGACGCTAGCACAGATACGCAGTATTTT.

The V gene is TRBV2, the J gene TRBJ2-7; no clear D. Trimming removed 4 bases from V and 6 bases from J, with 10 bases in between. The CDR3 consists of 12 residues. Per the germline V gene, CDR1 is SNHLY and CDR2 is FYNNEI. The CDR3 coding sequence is TGTGCCAGCAGTGGCTTAGCCAGCGAGCAGTACTTC. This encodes CASSGLASEQYF. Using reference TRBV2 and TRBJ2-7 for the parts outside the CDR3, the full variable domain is EPEVTQTPSHQVTQMGQEVILRCVPISNHLYFYWYRQILGQKVEFLVSFYNNEISEKSEIFDDQFSVERPDGSNFTLKIRSTKLEDSAMYFCASSGLASEQYFGPGTRLTVT.

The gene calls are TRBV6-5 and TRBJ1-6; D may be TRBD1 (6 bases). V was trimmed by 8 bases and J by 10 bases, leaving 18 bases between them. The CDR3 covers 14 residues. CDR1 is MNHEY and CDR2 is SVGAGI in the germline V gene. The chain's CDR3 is CASVYRDANSPLHF. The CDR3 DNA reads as TGTGCCAGCGTGTACAGGGATGCTAACTCACCCCTCCACTTT.